The 19 T cell receptor beta chains below come from one sample, sequenced in a study of beta chain features in type 1 diabetes (dated by TCRdb to the late 2010s). The receptor library was made with the immunoSEQ multiplex PCR assay. The entire amount of isolated RNA was reverse transcribed using the High Capacity cDNA Reverse Transcription Kit, so the sequenced TCRB transcripts were expressed ones. The immuneACCESS repertoire file appears here via TCRdb, limited to in-frame rearrangements. These files lack a portion of the clones; in checked studies, under half of the deficit traces to unresolved V genes, and the cause of the others is not known. The sample table records 350,000 to 400,000 clones; around 12% of these occur just once. The leading ten clones occupy over 0.008% of the sample. What the work shows at the level of the full study, not this receptor alone: A moderate but significant shortening of TCRB CDR3 length was observed in type 1 diabetes patients in all four CD4+ subsets.

For these TCRs, the target antigens are not known. Sequenced sample: naive CD4+ T cells from blood. Read against the paper, the sample's cell subset or site label means: true naive CD4+ T cells. The source is a woman under 30 with type 1 diabetes.

V gene TRBV30 combines with J gene TRBJ1-2, with a tentative D call TRBD1 (5 bases). This CDR3 contains 14 residues. Germline CDR1 and CDR2: GTSNPN and SVGIG (reference sequence). V lost 5 bases and J 1 base, leaving 14 bases between the germline ends. The CDR3: CAWAGPRFNYGYTF. CDR3 DNA sequence: TGTGCCTGGGCGGGACCCCGCTTTAACTATGGCTACACCTTC.

This clone has just a few counts. The genes are TRBV28 and TRBJ2-1; TRBD1 might be the D (6 bases). This CDR3 is built from 15 residues. Deletions cut 7 bases from V and 5 bases from J, with 18 bases between. Germline lookup yields CDR1 MDHEN and CDR2 SYDVKM. CDR3: CASIIGGDPHNEQFF. The CDR3 DNA reads as TGTGCCAGCATAATAGGGGGAGATCCCCACAATGAGCAGTTCTTC. The variable domain in full, with the rest retrieved from reference TRBV28 and TRBJ2-1, is DVKVTQSSRYLVKRTGEKVFLECVQDMDHENMFWYRQDPGLGLRLIYFSYDVKMKEKGDIPEGYSVSREKKERFSLILESASTNQTSMYLCASIIGGDPHNEQFFGPGTRLTVL.

V usage is TRBV7-2 and J usage is TRBJ1-2; 7 nucleotides agree with TRBD1. This CDR3 spans 15 amino acids. V lost 2 bases and J lost 8; bases outside the gene matches: 11. CDR1 and CDR2 from the germline V gene are SGHTA and FQGNSA. The CDR3 here is CASSLPRAGGEGYTF. The CDR3 DNA follows: TGTGCCAGCAGCTTACCCCGGGCAGGGGGAGAGGGCTACACCTTC.

Only a few counts were recorded for this clone. This chain joins TRBV4-2 and TRBJ1-5, with D possibly matching TRBD1 (6 bases). Germline V lookup: CDR1 LGHNA, CDR2 YNFKEQ. The CDR3 consists of 17 residues. Trimming took off 1 base at V and 4 bases at J, with 17 bases between the two ends. This CDR3 reads CASSQGYGGTMNQPQHF. Here the CDR3 DNA reads TGTGCCAGCAGCCAAGGTTATGGGGGCACTATGAATCAGCCCCAGCATTTT.

This clone was seen more than once but under ten times. V is TRBV6-1 and J is TRBJ1-2, with unresolved D. Germline CDR1 reads MNHNS; CDR2 reads SASEGT. There are 12 residues in the CDR3. V was shortened by 7 bases and J by 4 bases, with 10 bases between the two germline ends. CDR3 protein: CASIPEGYGYTF. The CDR3, as DNA: TGTGCCAGCATTCCTGAGGGCTATGGCTACACCTTC.

The chain joins TRBV19 to TRBJ1-1; possible D gene TRBD1, 5 bases. Between the trimmed V and J ends, which lost 1 base and 4 bases, there was a span of 13 bases. In germline, CDR1 is LNHDA, CDR2 SQIVND (reference sequence). This CDR3 is built from 15 residues. CDR3: CASSIVRKGFTEAFF. In DNA, the CDR3 is TGTGCCAGTAGTATAGTGAGAAAGGGGTTCACTGAAGCTTTCTTT.

This clone has a handful of counts. The chain carries TRBV29-1 and TRBJ2-5; 7 nucleotides agree with TRBD2. The CDR3 contains 11 residues. Looked up from germline, CDR1 is SQVTM and CDR2 is ANQGSEA. CDR3 DNA: TGCAACGTCCGACTAGCTGAGACCCAGTACTTC. The encoded protein is CNVRLAETQYF.

This clone was seen a handful of times. J is TRBJ2-7 and V is TRBV7-2; a possible D gene is TRBD2 (6 bases). Between the trimmed V and J ends, which lost 3 bases and 4 bases, there was a span of 13 bases. The CDR3 has 14 amino acids. Germline CDR1 reads SGHTA; CDR2 reads FQGNSA. CDR3 sequence reads: CASSLMGGIYEQYF. The DNA of the CDR3 is TGTGCCAGCAGCTTGATGGGAGGTATATACGAGCAGTACTTC.

This clone was observed a handful of times. This rearrangement joins TRBV4-3 to TRBJ2-1; 10 bases map to TRBD1. The ends lost 2 bases at V and 5 bases at J; junction bases unmatched: 3. CDR1 LGHNA and CDR2 YSLEER come from the germline V gene. The CDR3 consists of 15 residues. Here the CDR3 DNA reads TGCGCCAGCAGCCAACCGGGACAGGGGAACAATGAGCAGTTCTTC. Translated, it gives CASSQPGQGNNEQFF.

J is TRBJ2-2 and V is TRBV18; 7 bases agree with TRBD1. CDR1 and CDR2 (germline): KGHSH, LQKENI. V was clipped by 6 bases and J by 0 bases; unmatched bases: 1. The CDR3 consists of 14 residues. The CDR3 region has the DNA TGTGCCAGCTCGGGACAGCCGAACACCGGGGAGCTGTTTTTT. Translation: CASSGQPNTGELFF.

The chain is built from TRBV7-6 and TRBJ2-3; D possibly corresponds to TRBD1 (5 bases). The V gene's germline CDR1 is SGHVS and CDR2 FNYEAQ. Trimming left V 1 base short and J 1 base short, with 6 bases between. The CDR3 runs 14 residues. The CDR3 coding sequence is TGTGCCAGCAGCTTAGTACAGGGCACAGATACGCAGTATTTT. This gives the protein CASSLVQGTDTQYF.

The sample holds a few counts of this clone. This chain connects TRBV30 to TRBJ1-3; the D is unclear. V was trimmed by 1 base and J by 5 bases, leaving 3 bases between them. The CDR3 totals 11 residues. The V gene's germline CDR1 is GTSNPN and CDR2 SVGIG (reference sequence). CDR3 bases: TGTGCCTGGAGTGCTAGAAACACCATATATTTT. Translating gives CAWSARNTIYF.

The chain is built from TRBV27 and TRBJ1-5; perhaps TRBD1 as D (6 bases). With 8 bases removed from V and 4 bases from J, the gap between germline ends came to 18 bases. Per the germline V gene, CDR1 is MNHEY and CDR2 is SMNVEV (reference sequence). CDR3 length: 15 amino acids. The CDR3 DNA reads as TGTGCCAGCGGTAGACAGGCCTCCGGGAATCAGCCCCAGCATTTT. This gives the protein CASGRQASGNQPQHF.

This clone has more than one count but fewer than ten. V gene TRBV28 combines with J gene TRBJ2-1, with 7 bases identical to TRBD1. Germline V lookup: CDR1 MDHEN, CDR2 SYDVKM. After removal of 4 bases from V and 8 bases from J, the junction contained 11 bases not matched to a gene. The CDR3 runs 15 residues. The CDR3 spells CASSSGQVGTHEQFF. In DNA, the CDR3 is TGTGCCAGCAGTTCTGGACAGGTTGGTACCCATGAGCAGTTCTTC. The variable domain in full, with the rest retrieved from reference TRBV28 and TRBJ2-1, is DVKVTQSSRYLVKRTGEKVFLECVQDMDHENMFWYRQDPGLGLRLIYFSYDVKMKEKGDIPEGYSVSREKKERFSLILESASTNQTSMYLCASSSGQVGTHEQFFGPGTRLTVL.

This clone was detected only a few times. Other DNA sequences of this sample code for an identical CDR3. The V and J genes are TRBV18 and TRBJ2-5; D not certain. V was cut by 0 bases and J by 5 bases, with 7 bases left in between. Germline CDR1 is KGHSH and CDR2 is LQKENI. The CDR3 runs to 13 residues. CDR3: CASSPPSVETQYF. CDR3 sequence (DNA): TGTGCCAGCTCACCACCGAGTGTGGAGACCCAGTACTTC.

This clone has more than one count but fewer than ten. The rearrangement links TRBV14 to TRBJ2-3, with D perhaps TRBD2 (6 bases). Germline V lookup: CDR1 SGHDN, CDR2 FVKESK. This CDR3 has 13 residues. The V and J ends lost 1 base and 9 bases respectively, with 11 bases between them. CDR3 sequence reads: CASSQAARGTQYF. The CDR3 DNA reads TGTGCCAGCAGCCAAGCAGCCCGGGGGACGCAGTATTTT.

This clone has a handful of counts. The gene calls are TRBV29-1 and TRBJ2-3; 9 bases agree with TRBD2. The germline V gene has CDR1 SQVTM and CDR2 ANQGSEA. This CDR3 comprises 12 residues. The CDR3: CGQRGDTDTQYF. The DNA of the CDR3 is TGCGGACAGCGGGGGGACACAGATACGCAGTATTTT.

This clone was counted only a few times. The V and J genes are TRBV7-2 and TRBJ2-1; D uncertain. The CDR3 is 16 residues long. CDR1 SGHTA and CDR2 FQGNSA come from the germline V gene. V was cut by 1 base and J by 0 bases, with 10 bases left in between. This CDR3 is CASSLVMRSSYNEQFF. The CDR3 region has the DNA TGTGCCAGCAGCTTAGTAATGCGGAGCTCCTACAATGAGCAGTTCTTC.

V and J are TRBV11-1 and TRBJ2-7; D is uncertain. V lost 5 bases and J lost 2, with 16 bases in between. CDR3 length: 15 amino acids. Germline V gives CDR1 SGHAT, CDR2 FQDESV (reference sequence). CDR3 sequence (DNA): TGTGCCAGCAGCCACCCTGGGCAAAGACCCTACGAGCAGTACTTC. Protein: CASSHPGQRPYEQYF.